The text below deals with one T cell receptor (beta chain). Its antigen remains unknown. This entry belongs to a study of cytotoxic CD8 clonotypes in ibrutinib-treated CLL. Whole-study context: Patients attained approximately 25 partial and 2 complete responses; at median approximately 64 months, approximately 15 remained remitted while 12 progressed. Study-wide results and caveats: Few clonotypes were public, and these shrank or held steady under treatment.

The CDR3 extends over 13 amino acids. V was clipped by 3 bases and J by 8 bases, with 12 bases between them. Germline V lookup: CDR1 SGHRS, CDR2 YFSETQ. Sequenced by immunoSEQ multiplex PCR; TCRdb stores in-frame clones only, minus some. This table holds around 130,000 clones, 80% to 85% found once. The receptor's source is a human donor with chronic lymphocytic leukemia. The sequenced sample was PBMCs, obtained after 24 months of ibrutinib treatment. The chain employs TRBV5-1 and TRBJ2-1; D not resolved. The CDR3 spells CASSSLQQYEQFF. DNA of the CDR3: TGCGCCAGCAGCTCACTCCAACAGTATGAGCAGTTCTTC. The full variable domain, with the rest looked up from reference TRBV5-1 and TRBJ2-1, is KAGVTQTPRYLIKTRGQQVTLSCSPISGHRSVSWYQQTPGQGLQFLFEYFSETQRNKGNFPGRFSGRQFSNSRSEMNVSTLELGDSALYLCASSSLQQYEQFFGPGTRLTVL.